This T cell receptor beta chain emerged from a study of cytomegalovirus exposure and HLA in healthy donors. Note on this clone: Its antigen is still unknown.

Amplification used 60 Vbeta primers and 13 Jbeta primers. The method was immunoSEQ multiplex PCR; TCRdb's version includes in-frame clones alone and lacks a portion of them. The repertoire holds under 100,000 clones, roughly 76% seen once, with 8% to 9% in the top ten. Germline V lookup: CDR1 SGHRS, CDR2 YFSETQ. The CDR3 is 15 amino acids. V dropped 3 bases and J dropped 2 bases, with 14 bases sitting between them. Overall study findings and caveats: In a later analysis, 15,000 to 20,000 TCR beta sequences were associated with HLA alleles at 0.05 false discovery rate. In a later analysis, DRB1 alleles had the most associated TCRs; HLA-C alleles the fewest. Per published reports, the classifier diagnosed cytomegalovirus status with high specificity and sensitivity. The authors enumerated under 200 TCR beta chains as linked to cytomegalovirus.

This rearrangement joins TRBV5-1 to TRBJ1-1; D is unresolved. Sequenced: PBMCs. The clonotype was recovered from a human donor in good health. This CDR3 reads CASSSRANKNTEAFF. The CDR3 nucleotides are TGCGCCAGCAGCTCGAGAGCCAATAAAAACACTGAAGCTTTCTTT.